This T cell receptor beta chain was sequenced for a study of CXCR3-negative and CXCR3-positive naive CD8 T cells (dated by TCRdb to about 2019). For context, the study as a whole: In total, approximately 150 million TRB reads were obtained, corresponding to roughly 1.5 +/- 0.3 million reads per library. Data from 11 donors, pooled across two independent experiments, went into the diversity and physicochemical repertoire analyses. TRBV-TRBJ cluster analysis included naive subsets from a handful of donors and memory cells from 3 donors.

The reads were generated on a NextSeq 550. The Human TCR Profiling Kit (MiLaboratory) was used to prepare UMI-labeled 5' RACE TRB cDNA libraries. cDNA synthesis used the entire amount of extracted RNA, and PCR amplification then used the entire amount of cDNA produced. Libraries were prepared in parallel with an identical number of PCR cycles. As for how the authors treated the data: With a minimum of two reads required per UMI, MIGEC and MiXCR pulled out about 50,000 +/- 10,000 unique UMI-labeled TRB cDNA molecules from each library. On average, each library contained approximately 40,000 +/- 10,000 functional in-frame TRB CDR3 nucleotide clonotypes without stop codons. After downsampling to 5000 UMI-labeled TRB molecules per sample, diversity metrics, including normalized Shannon-Wiener and Chao1, were computed in VDJtools. VDJtools computed clonotype-size-weighted physicochemical properties of the central five CDR3 residues: interaction energy, strength, volume and Kidera factor 4. TCRdb reprocessed the reads, and each CDR3 protein sequence is entered once, without DNA. The V and J calls were determined by TCRdb, not by the authors. The sample's table lists a count of roughly 110,000 distinct CDR3 sequences. The top ten hold about 0.34% of the sample.

CDR1 and CDR2 were assigned from the germline V gene as MDHEN and SYDVKM. Measured from the cysteine to the phenylalanine, the CDR3 is 13 residues long. The DNA is not on file. Remarks on this clonotype: Its antigen remains undetermined.

For each CD8+ T cell subset, flow sorting was done in triplicate, and a few hundred thousand cells per subset went directly into RLT lysis buffer. To keep memory contaminants out, a stringent definition of naive CD8+ T cells was applied: CD45RO-CCR7+CD27+CD95-. Peripheral blood mononuclear cells were isolated from buffy coats by standard density gradient centrifugation. Naive CXCR3-negative and CXCR3-positive CD8+ T cells were flow-sorted using a FACSAria III. An RNeasy Mini Kit was used to extract total RNA from the sorted cells. Overall study outcomes, separate from this receptor: Both naive subsets had comparably high repertoire diversity, while memory CD8+ T cells had much lower repertoire diversity. TRB CDR3s from CXCR3-positive naive cells showed higher hydrophobicity (lower Kidera factor 4), lower energy, and higher strength and volume indices than CXCR3-negative naive cells. Because CXCR3 expression was partially decreased after cryopreservation, freshly isolated PBMCs were used for most assays. Within the same donor, TRBV-TRBJ usage looked similar between naive CXCR3-negative and CXCR3-positive cells, but memory cells had distinct patterns. Surface CD5, linked to self-reactivity in mice, was comparable between naive subsets; TCR interaction strength was therefore also inferred from TRB CDR3 physicochemical properties.

The sample taken for sequencing was naive CXCR3+ CD8+ T cells from blood. The cell subset or site label on this specimen signifies: CD45RO-CCR7+CD27+CD95- naive CD8+ T cells expressing CXCR3 (TNR3+). The rearranged segments are TRBV28 and TRBJ1-2; TCRdb reports TRBD1, a call that lacks DNA to check it against. The source of this sequence is a human donor in good health. Some clones in this sample may be carry-over from other donors' samples. The CDR3 region reads CASSPDSLYGYTF.